This paragraph covers one TCR beta chain sequence. The entry originates in a study of blood T cell repertoires in COVID-19. After removal of 5 bases from V and 1 base from J, the junction contained 11 bases not matched to a gene. Germline CDR1 and CDR2: SGHRS and YFSETQ. There are 17 residues in the CDR3. The protocol was immunoSEQ multiplex PCR, while the TCRdb copy is restricted to in-frame clones and leaves out a portion. Among 200,000 to 300,000 clones, about four fifths were seen once, and the ten largest hold more than 9.5%. The chain employs TRBV5-1 and TRBJ2-2, with 7 bases identical to TRBD1. The TCR was taken from a woman older than 75 with acute or convalescent COVID-19. The sequenced material came from peripheral blood. The CDR3 reads CASSFRTGTENTGELFF. The CDR3 DNA sequence: TGCGCCAGCAGTTTTAGGACCGGGACAGAGAACACCGGGGAGCTGTTTTTT.